This paragraph reports one T cell receptor (beta chain). As yet, its antigen is unknown. The source of the sample is a study of OX40 agonist ivuxolimab in advanced cancers. In the study overall: Hepatocellular carcinoma, melanoma, renal cell or head and neck cancer was diagnosed in the dose-escalation patients. Among those enrolled, mean age was about 63 years (range about 23 to 79) and approximately 80% were male.

Produced via immunoSEQ multiplex PCR; TCRdb's table is partial and in-frame only. The data show 45,000 to 60,000 clones, with under 85% seen just once and approximately 2.8% held by the top ten. Study-wide points: Dosing at 0.1 to 3.0 mg/kg was accompanied by clonal expansion of CD4+ and CD8+ blood T cells by week 6.

The cohort excluded patients with autoimmune disease history or systemic immunosuppression. The CDR3 is 14 residues long. CDR1 is MNHNY and CDR2 is SVGAGI in the germline V gene (reference sequence). With 5 bases clipped from V and 4 bases from J, the junction kept 5 bases outside the gene matches. This chain links TRBV6-6 with TRBJ1-2, with 9 bases aligning to TRBD1. This specimen consisted of CD4+ or CD8+ T cells sorted from blood, obtained in a trial of the OX40 agonist ivuxolimab. The clonotype originates from an adult with an advanced solid tumor such as melanoma, head and neck, liver or kidney cancer. The CDR3 spells CASSTGGEAYGYTF. CDR3 DNA: TGTGCCAGCAGTACAGGGGGCGAGGCCTATGGCTACACCTTC.